This record looks at one TCR beta chain sequence and its context. V lost 7 bases and J 5 bases, leaving 14 bases between the germline ends. Germline CDR1 LNHDA, CDR2 SQIVND (reference sequence). The CDR3 sequence is 13 residues long. The sample comes from a study of blood T cell repertoires in COVID-19. Sequencing used immunoSEQ multiplex PCR; TCRdb keeps in-frame clones, though not all of them. The sample consists of under 200,000 clones, approximately 86% of them appearing once. The sequenced sample consisted of peripheral blood. The sequence was collected from a young man with acute or convalescent COVID-19. The chain combines TRBV19 with TRBJ2-5; D is perhaps TRBD2 (5 bases). CDR3 in amino acids: CASTRTAGETQYF. In DNA, the CDR3 is TGTGCCAGTACCCGGACTGCCGGGGAGACCCAGTACTTC.